The 21 T cell receptor beta chains listed next were all sequenced from one sample in a study of cytomegalovirus exposure and HLA in healthy donors. Primers: 60 Vbeta forward and 13 Jbeta reverse. Sequenced by immunoSEQ multiplex PCR; TCRdb stores in-frame clones only, minus some. The table includes more than 95,000 clones, over 75% detected once. The sample consisted of PBMCs. The receptors were sampled from a man aged 30 to 39 in good health and CMV-seropositive.

This chain links TRBV15 with TRBJ1-4; tentatively, D is TRBD1 (5 bases). V was trimmed by 6 bases and J by 8 bases, leaving 16 bases between them. CDR1 LNHNV and CDR2 YYDKDF come from the germline V gene (reference sequence). This CDR3 is built from 14 residues. The CDR3 region is CATSRGDVGEKLFF. In DNA, the CDR3 is TGTGCCACCAGTCGCGGGGACGTGGGAGAAAAACTGTTTTTT.

The chain carries TRBV5-1 and TRBJ2-5, with 7 bases lining up with TRBD2. Germline V CDR1 and CDR2: SGHRS, YFSETQ. The V and J ends lost 4 bases and 4 bases, in that order; junction bases with no gene match: 13. CDR3 length: 16 amino acids. The CDR3 is CASSLSVLGEGETQYF. CDR3 in DNA: TGCGCCAGCAGCCTCTCGGTCTTGGGGGAGGGAGAGACCCAGTACTTC.

The chain carries TRBV28 and TRBJ2-5, with 9 bases identical to TRBD1. Germline loops: CDR1 MDHEN, CDR2 SYDVKM. The CDR3 extends over 15 amino acids. The V segment lost 6 bases and the J segment 3 bases; nucleotides outside the gene matches: 8. The CDR3 spells CASSPVTGGKETQYF. CDR3 nucleotides: TGTGCCAGCAGCCCGGTAACAGGGGGCAAAGAGACCCAGTACTTC. Filled out from reference TRBV28 and TRBJ2-5, the complete variable domain reads DVKVTQSSRYLVKRTGEKVFLECVQDMDHENMFWYRQDPGLGLRLIYFSYDVKMKEKGDIPEGYSVSREKKERFSLILESASTNQTSMYLCASSPVTGGKETQYFGPGTRLLVL.

This chain uses TRBV5-4 with TRBJ2-7; D is undetermined. This CDR3 comprises 14 residues. The germline V gene encodes CDR1 SGHNT and CDR2 YYREEE (reference sequence). V was cut by 2 bases and J by 1 base, with 10 bases left in between. The CDR3 loop is CASSFFPRSYEQYF. The CDR3, as DNA: TGTGCCAGCAGCTTTTTCCCTCGGTCCTACGAGCAGTACTTC.

The rearrangement uses TRBV5-1 and TRBJ2-6; possible D gene TRBD1, 5 bases. Trimming took 1 base from V and 2 from J, leaving 16 bases between them. In germline, CDR1 is SGHRS, CDR2 YFSETQ. This CDR3 spans 18 amino acids. CDR3 in amino acids: CASSLLPAGQAGANVLTF. CDR3 coding DNA: TGCGCCAGCAGCTTGCTCCCGGCAGGGCAGGCTGGGGCCAACGTCCTGACTTTC.

The chain has TRBV4-1 and TRBJ1-2; TRBD1 matches 8 bases. Germline V lookup: CDR1 MGHRA, CDR2 YSYEKL. The CDR3 sequence is 17 residues long. J was trimmed by 6 bases and V by 1 base; bases with no gene match: 13. CDR3 DNA sequence: TGCGCCAGCAGCCAAGTGGTAGGGCAGGGGGCGTGGGATGGCTACACCTTC. This encodes CASSQVVGQGAWDGYTF.

V gene TRBV5-1 combines with J gene TRBJ1-2; D is perhaps TRBD1 (5 bases). Trimming left V 2 bases short and J 2 bases short, with 10 bases between. This CDR3 has 14 amino acids. Germline V gene sequence: CDR1 SGHRS, CDR2 YFSETQ. The CDR3 here is CASSLGEANYGYTF. The CDR3, as DNA: TGCGCCAGCAGCTTAGGGGAGGCCAACTATGGCTACACCTTC.

CDR3 residues: CASSQGRIGSNQPQHF. For the CDR3, the DNA is TGCGCCAGCAGCCAGGGGAGGATAGGTAGCAATCAGCCCCAGCATTTT. The chain joins TRBV4-1 to TRBJ1-5; D ambiguous. Looked up from germline, CDR1 is MGHRA and CDR2 is YSYEKL. The CDR3 totals 16 residues. V was clipped by 3 bases and J by 0 bases, with 12 bases between them.

This chain joins TRBV5-6 and TRBJ2-1; 7 bases fit TRBD1. The V and J ends lost 2 bases and 4 bases, in that order; junction bases with no gene match: 6. The length of the CDR3 is 15 residues. The germline V gene has CDR1 SGHDT and CDR2 YYEEEE. The DNA of the CDR3 is TGTGCCAGCAGCTTCGAGACAGGGCGTTACAATGAGCAGTTCTTC. It encodes CASSFETGRYNEQFF.

This clone was found a few times. The chain links TRBV9 to TRBJ1-2; 7 nucleotides match TRBD1. Germline V CDR1 and CDR2: SGDLS, YYNGEE. The CDR3 has 13 residues. The junction had 4 bases not matched to a gene; V was cut back by 4 bases and J by 4 bases. In DNA, the CDR3 is TGTGCCAGCAGCTTGGGACAGTCCTATGGCTACACCTTC. It translates to CASSLGQSYGYTF.

The chain combines TRBV6-6 with TRBJ2-3; the match to TRBD2 covers 8 bases. With V trimmed by 7 bases and J by 5 bases, 8 bases remained unmatched. Looked up from germline, CDR1 is MNHNY and CDR2 is SVGAGI (reference sequence). CDR3 size: 14 residues. The CDR3 sequence: CASTAGGALDTQYF. CDR3 DNA sequence: TGTGCCAGCACGGCCGGGGGGGCATTAGATACGCAGTATTTT.

This chain links TRBV7-2 with TRBJ1-2, with 9 bases that match TRBD1. This CDR3 region has 14 residues. Germline values: CDR1 SGHTA, CDR2 FQGNSA. The V segment lost 2 bases and the J segment 6 bases; nucleotides outside the gene matches: 4. The CDR3 bases are TGTGCCAGCAGCTTAACCGGGACAGGGCATGGCTACACCTTC. It is translated as CASSLTGTGHGYTF. The variable domain in full, with the rest retrieved from reference TRBV7-2 and TRBJ1-2, is GAGVSQSPSNKVTEKGKDVELRCDPISGHTALYWYRQSLGQGLEFLIYFQGNSAPDKSGLPSDRFSAERTGGSVSTLTIQRTQQEDSAVYLCASSLTGTGHGYTFGSGTRLTVV.

V gene TRBV19 combines with J gene TRBJ2-7; D may be TRBD1 (5 bases). The CDR3 totals 15 residues. CDR1 is LNHDA, CDR2 SQIVND, per germline (reference sequence). Trimming stripped 6 bases from V and 1 base from J, with 16 bases between. In DNA, the CDR3 is TGTGCCAGTAGATCGACCCCAGGGATATCCTACGAGCAGTACTTC. As protein: CASRSTPGISYEQYF.

The gene calls are TRBV6-5 and TRBJ2-3; 8 nucleotides align to TRBD1. This CDR3 is built from 14 residues. The junction had 3 bases not matched to a gene; V was cut back by 3 bases and J by 4 bases. The germline V gene has CDR1 MNHEY and CDR2 SVGAGI. The CDR3 DNA reads as TGTGCCAGCAGTTATTCGACAGGGGCAGATACGCAGTATTTT. Translation gives CASSYSTGADTQYF.

The chain uses TRBV27 and TRBJ1-1; D call uncertain. This CDR3 is 13 amino acids long. CDR1 and CDR2 (germline): MNHEY, SMNVEV (reference sequence). The V and J ends lost 4 bases and 2 bases respectively, with 8 bases between them. The CDR3 DNA follows: TGTGCCAGCAGTTCCGTCCCTAACACTGAAGCTTTCTTT. Amino acids: CASSSVPNTEAFF.

The chain is built from TRBV28 and TRBJ2-1; 9 nucleotides match TRBD2. Germline V gene lookup returns CDR1 MDHEN and CDR2 SYDVKM. The CDR3 totals 15 residues. V shed 11 bases, J shed 5 bases, and the junction held 13 bases outside the gene matches. This CDR3 is CAVFGASGENNEQFF. CDR3 sequence (DNA): TGTGCCGTGTTTGGAGCTAGCGGGGAAAACAATGAGCAGTTCTTC.

The genes are TRBV5-1 and TRBJ2-1, with TRBD2 as a possible D gene (6 bases). Germline V gene sequence: CDR1 SGHRS, CDR2 YFSETQ. Trimming took off 6 bases at V and 4 bases at J, with 14 bases between the two ends. The CDR3 extends over 14 amino acids. This chain's CDR3 is CASTSSGTYNEQFF. The CDR3, as DNA: TGCGCCAGCACCTCTTCGGGGACTTACAATGAGCAGTTCTTC.

CDR3 sequence (DNA): TGTGCCAGCAGCCAAGATCACGCGGGGCGGGGTAAGGCGGAGACCCAGTACTTC. It specifies CASSQDHAGRGKAETQYF. V and J are TRBV4-2 and TRBJ2-5, with a possible D match to TRBD2 (6 bases). CDR3 size: 18 residues. In germline, CDR1 is LGHNA, CDR2 YNFKEQ. Trimming left V 0 bases short and J 5 bases short, with 22 bases between.

This chain links TRBV27 with TRBJ1-3; D perhaps matches TRBD1 (5 bases). This CDR3 has 16 amino acids. Germline lookup yields CDR1 MNHEY and CDR2 SMNVEV (reference sequence). V lost 5 bases to trimming and J lost 0 bases, with 14 bases between them. CDR3 in amino acids: CASSGGDILSGNTIYF. The DNA of the CDR3 is TGTGCCAGCAGTGGGGGGGATATCCTCTCTGGAAACACCATATATTTT.

V usage is TRBV5-5 and J usage is TRBJ2-7; D is possibly TRBD1 (7 bases). Between the trimmed V and J ends, which lost 6 bases and 3 bases, there was a span of 16 bases. Germline CDR1 and CDR2: SGHKS and YYEKEE (reference sequence). CDR3 size: 14 residues. CDR3 residues: CASNRGTALYEQYF. The CDR3 coding sequence is TGTGCCAGCAACCGGGGGACAGCTCTCTACGAGCAGTACTTC.

The chain combines TRBV7-2 with TRBJ1-1; D gene uncertain. V lost 4 bases and J lost 6, with 15 bases in between. Germline V CDR1 and CDR2: SGHTA, FQGNSA. This CDR3 region has 14 residues. CDR3 loop: CASSSFLGSSEAFF. The CDR3 DNA reads TGTGCCAGCAGCTCCTTTTTGGGGAGCTCTGAAGCTTTCTTT.